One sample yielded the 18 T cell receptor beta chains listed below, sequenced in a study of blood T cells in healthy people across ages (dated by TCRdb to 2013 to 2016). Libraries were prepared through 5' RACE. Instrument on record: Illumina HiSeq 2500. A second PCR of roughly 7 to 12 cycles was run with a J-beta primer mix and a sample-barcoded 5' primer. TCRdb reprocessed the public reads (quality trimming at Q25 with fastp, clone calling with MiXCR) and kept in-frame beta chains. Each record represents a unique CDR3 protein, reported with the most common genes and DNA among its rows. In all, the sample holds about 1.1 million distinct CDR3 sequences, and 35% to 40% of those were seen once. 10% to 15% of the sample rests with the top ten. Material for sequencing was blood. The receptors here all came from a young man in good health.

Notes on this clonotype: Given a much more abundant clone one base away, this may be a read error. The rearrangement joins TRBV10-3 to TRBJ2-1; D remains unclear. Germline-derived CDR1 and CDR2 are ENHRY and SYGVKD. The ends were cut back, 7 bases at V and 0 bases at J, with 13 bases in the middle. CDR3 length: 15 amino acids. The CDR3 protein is CAINPWKSSYNEQFF. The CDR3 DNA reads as TGTGCCATCAATCCCTGGAAGAGCTCCTACAATGAGCAGTTCTTC.

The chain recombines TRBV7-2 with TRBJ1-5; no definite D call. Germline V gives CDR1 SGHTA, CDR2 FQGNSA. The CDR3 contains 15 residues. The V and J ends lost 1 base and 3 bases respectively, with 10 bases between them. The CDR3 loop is CTSSLGGEINQPQHF. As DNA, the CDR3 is TGTACCAGCAGCTTAGGAGGTGAGATCAATCAGCCCCAGCATTTT. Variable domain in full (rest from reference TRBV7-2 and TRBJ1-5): GAGVSQSPSNKVTEKGKDVELRCDPISGHTALYWYRQSLGQGLEFLIYFQGNSAPDKSGLPSDRFSAERTGGSVSTLTIQRTQQEDSAVYLCTSSLGGEINQPQHFGDGTRLSIL.

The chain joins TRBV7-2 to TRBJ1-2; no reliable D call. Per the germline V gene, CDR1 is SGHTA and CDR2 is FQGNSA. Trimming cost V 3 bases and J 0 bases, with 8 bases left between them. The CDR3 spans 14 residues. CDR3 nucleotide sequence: TGTGCCAGCAGCTTGAGACTTACTAACTATGGCTACACCTTC. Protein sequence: CASSLRLTNYGYTF.

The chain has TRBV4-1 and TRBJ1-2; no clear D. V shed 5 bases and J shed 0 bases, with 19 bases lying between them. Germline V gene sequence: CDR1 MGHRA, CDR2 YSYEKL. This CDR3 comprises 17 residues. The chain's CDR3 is CASSMRFTLTSNYGYTF. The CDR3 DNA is TGCGCCAGCAGCATGAGATTTACCTTGACTTCTAACTATGGCTACACCTTC.

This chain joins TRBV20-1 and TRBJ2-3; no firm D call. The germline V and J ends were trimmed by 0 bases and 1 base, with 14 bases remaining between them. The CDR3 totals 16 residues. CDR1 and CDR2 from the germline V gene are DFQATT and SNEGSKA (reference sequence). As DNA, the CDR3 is TGCAGTGCTAGAGATCGGGTGGTCCACGGCACAGATACGCAGTATTTT. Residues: CSARDRVVHGTDTQYF.

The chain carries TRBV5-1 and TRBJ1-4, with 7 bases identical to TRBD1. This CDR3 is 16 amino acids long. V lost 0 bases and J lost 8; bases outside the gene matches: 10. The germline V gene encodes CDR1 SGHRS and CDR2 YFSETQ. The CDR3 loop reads CASSLESGQLEEKLFF. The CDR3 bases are TGCGCCAGCAGCTTGGAGTCGGGACAGTTAGAAGAAAAACTGTTTTTT.

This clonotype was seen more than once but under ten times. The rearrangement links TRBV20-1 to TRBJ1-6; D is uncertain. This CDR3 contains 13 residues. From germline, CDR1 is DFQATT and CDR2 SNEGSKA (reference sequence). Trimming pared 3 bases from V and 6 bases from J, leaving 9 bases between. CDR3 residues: CSASWQSNSPLHF. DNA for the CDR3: TGCAGTGCTAGCTGGCAGTCTAATTCACCCCTCCACTTT.

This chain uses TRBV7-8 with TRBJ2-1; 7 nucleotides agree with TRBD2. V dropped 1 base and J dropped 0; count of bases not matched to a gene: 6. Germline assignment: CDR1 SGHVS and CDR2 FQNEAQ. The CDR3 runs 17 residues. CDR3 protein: CASSLVTSWSSYNEQFF. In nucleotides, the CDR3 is TGTGCCAGCAGCTTAGTGACTAGCTGGAGCTCCTACAATGAGCAGTTCTTC.

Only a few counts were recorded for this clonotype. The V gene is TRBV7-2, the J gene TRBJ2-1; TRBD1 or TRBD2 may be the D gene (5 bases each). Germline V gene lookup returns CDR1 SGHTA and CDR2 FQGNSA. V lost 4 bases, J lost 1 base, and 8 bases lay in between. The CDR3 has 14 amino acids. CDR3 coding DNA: TGTGCCAGCAGCTCCTGGGGGTCCTACAATGAGCAGTTCTTC. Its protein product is CASSSWGSYNEQFF.

Here the CDR3 DNA reads TGTGCCAGCAGCCACGGGACAGGGGGAGGAGAAAAACTGTTTTTT. Protein sequence: CASSHGTGGGEKLFF. The V gene is TRBV7-9, the J gene TRBJ1-4; TRBD1 aligns across 11 bases. The CDR3 is 15 residues long. Per germline, CDR1 SEHNR and CDR2 FQNEAQ (reference sequence). V shed 5 bases, J shed 8 bases, and the junction held 7 bases outside the gene matches.

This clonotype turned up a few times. The DNA of the CDR3 is TGCGCCAGCAGCTTGGCACCCGAAGCGGAGACCCAGTACTTC. This translates into CASSLAPEAETQYF. The chain carries TRBV5-1 and TRBJ2-5, with no clear D. Germline-derived CDR1 and CDR2 are SGHRS and YFSETQ. The CDR3 covers 14 residues. The V end lost 0 bases, the J end lost 5 bases, and 11 bases lay between the germline ends.

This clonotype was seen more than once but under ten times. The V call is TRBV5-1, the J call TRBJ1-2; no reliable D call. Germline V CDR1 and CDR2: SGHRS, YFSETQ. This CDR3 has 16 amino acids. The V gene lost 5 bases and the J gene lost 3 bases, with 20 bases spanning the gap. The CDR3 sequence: CASRPGPQPEDYGYTF. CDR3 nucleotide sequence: TGCGCCAGCAGGCCAGGACCACAACCTGAGGACTATGGCTACACCTTC.

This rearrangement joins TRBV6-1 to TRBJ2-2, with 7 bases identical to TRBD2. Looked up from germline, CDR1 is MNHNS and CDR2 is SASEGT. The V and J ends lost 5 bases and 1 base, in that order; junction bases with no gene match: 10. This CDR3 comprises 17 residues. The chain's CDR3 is CASSQGVVAGNTGELFF. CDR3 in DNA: TGTGCCAGCAGTCAAGGTGTGGTAGCGGGGAACACCGGGGAGCTGTTTTTT.

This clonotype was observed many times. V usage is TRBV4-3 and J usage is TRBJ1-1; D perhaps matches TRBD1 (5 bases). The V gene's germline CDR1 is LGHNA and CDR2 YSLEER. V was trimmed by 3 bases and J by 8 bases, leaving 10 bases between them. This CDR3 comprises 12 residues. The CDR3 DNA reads TGCGCCAGCAGCCACCTCCCAGGGGAAGCTTTCTTT. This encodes CASSHLPGEAFF.

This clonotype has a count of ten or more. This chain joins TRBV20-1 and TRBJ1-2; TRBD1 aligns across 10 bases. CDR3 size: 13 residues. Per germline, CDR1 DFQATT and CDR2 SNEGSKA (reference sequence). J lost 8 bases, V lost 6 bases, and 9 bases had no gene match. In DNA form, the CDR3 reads TGCAGTGCGAAGAGACAGGGGGCGGAAGGCTACACCTTC. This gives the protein CSAKRQGAEGYTF.

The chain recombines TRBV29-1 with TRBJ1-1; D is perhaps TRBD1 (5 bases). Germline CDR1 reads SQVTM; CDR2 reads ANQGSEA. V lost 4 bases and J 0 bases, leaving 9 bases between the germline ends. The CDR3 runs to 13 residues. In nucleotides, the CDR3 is TGCAGCGTTGCGGGGCACATGAACACTGAAGCTTTCTTT. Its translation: CSVAGHMNTEAFF.

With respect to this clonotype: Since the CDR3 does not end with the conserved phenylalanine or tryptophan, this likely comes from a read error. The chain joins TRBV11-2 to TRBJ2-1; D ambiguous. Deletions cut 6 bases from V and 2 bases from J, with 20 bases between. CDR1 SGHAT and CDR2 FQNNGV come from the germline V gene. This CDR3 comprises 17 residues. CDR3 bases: TGTGCCAGCAGTTCCACTTCCCTACCCCTCACCTACAATGAGCAGTTCTTG. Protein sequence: CASSSTSLPLTYNEQFL.

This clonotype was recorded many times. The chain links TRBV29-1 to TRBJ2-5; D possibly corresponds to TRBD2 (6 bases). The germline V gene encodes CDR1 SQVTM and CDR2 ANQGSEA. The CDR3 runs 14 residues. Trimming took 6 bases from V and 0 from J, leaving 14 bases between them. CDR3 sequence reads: CSVSSGGDQETQYF. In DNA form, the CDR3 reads TGCAGCGTGTCGTCGGGCGGGGACCAAGAGACCCAGTACTTC. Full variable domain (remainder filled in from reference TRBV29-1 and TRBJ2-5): SAVISQKPSRDICQRGTSLTIQCQVDSQVTMMFWYRQQPGQSLTLIATANQGSEATYESGFVIDKFPISRPNLTFSTLTVSNMSPEDSSIYLCSVSSGGDQETQYFGPGTRLLVL.